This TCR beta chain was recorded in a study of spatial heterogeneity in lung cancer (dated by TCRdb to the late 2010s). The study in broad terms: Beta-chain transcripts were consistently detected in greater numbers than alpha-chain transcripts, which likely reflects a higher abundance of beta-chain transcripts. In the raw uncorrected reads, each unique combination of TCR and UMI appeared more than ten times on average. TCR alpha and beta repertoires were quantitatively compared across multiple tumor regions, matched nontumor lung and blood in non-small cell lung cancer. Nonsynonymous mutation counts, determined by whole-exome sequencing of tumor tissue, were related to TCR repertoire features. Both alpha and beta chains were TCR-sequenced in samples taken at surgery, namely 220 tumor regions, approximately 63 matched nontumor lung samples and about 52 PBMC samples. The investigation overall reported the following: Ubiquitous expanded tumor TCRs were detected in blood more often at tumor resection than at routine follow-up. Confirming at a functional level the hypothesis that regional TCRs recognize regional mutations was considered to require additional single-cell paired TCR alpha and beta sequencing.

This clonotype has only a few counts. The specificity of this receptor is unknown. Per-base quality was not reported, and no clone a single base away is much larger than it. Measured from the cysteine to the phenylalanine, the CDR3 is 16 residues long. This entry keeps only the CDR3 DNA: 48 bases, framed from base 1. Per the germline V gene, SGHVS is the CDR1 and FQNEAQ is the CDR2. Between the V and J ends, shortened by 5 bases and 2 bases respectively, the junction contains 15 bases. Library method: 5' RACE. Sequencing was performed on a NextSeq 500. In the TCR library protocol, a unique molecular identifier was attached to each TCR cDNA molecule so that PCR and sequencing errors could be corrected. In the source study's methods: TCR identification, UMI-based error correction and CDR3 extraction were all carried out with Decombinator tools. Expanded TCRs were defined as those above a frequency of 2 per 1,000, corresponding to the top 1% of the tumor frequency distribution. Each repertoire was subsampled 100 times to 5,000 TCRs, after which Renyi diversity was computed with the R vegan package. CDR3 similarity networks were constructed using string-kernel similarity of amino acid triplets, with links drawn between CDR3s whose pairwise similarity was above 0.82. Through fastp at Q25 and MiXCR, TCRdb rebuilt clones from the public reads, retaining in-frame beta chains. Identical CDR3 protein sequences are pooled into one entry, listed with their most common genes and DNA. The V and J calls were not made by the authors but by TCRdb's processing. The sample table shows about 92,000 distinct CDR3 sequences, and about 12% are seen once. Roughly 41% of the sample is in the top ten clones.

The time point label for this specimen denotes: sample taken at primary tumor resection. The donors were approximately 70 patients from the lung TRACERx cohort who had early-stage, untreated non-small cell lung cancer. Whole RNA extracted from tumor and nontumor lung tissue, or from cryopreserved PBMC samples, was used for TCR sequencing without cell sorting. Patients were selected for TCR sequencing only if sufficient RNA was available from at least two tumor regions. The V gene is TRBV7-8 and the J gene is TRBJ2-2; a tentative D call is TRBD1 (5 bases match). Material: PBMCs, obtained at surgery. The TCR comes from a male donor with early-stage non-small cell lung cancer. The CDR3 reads CASSPLYRTNTGELFF. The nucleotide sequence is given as TGTGCCAGCAGCCCCCTGTACAGGACCAACACCGGGGAGCTGTTTTTT.